Here is one TCR beta chain with its context. Its antigen is unidentified. This sample's RNA came from whole unsorted tissue. The entry originates in a study of tumor and adjacent non-tumor tissue in lung cancer. Study context: There were 12 adenocarcinoma, a couple of squamous cell carcinoma and 1 small cell lung cancer cases.

CDR3 length: 14 amino acids. Germline assignment: CDR1 SGHKS and CDR2 YYEKEE (reference sequence). A modified ARM-PCR protocol with three rounds of nested PCR amplified TCRbeta. TCRdb redid the calling of the multiplex PCR reads with MiXCR, one entry per CDR3 protein. The sample consists of 75,000 to 95,000 distinct CDR3 sequences, roughly 72% of them appearing once. Study results and caveats: Top 100 clones took a larger repertoire share in normal lung. Shorter survival was associated with higher TCR diversity in tumors. TCR diversity was significantly greater in tumor than normal lung tissue.

Specimen: lung tumor tissue. The receptor's source is a woman between 40 and 55 years old with non-small cell lung cancer. This chain links TRBV5-5 with TRBJ2-7; the D is unclear. CDR3 DNA sequence: TGTGCTAGCTGCTTTAACTACAGTGCGTACGAGCAGTACTTC. Translated, it gives CASCFNYSAYEQYF.